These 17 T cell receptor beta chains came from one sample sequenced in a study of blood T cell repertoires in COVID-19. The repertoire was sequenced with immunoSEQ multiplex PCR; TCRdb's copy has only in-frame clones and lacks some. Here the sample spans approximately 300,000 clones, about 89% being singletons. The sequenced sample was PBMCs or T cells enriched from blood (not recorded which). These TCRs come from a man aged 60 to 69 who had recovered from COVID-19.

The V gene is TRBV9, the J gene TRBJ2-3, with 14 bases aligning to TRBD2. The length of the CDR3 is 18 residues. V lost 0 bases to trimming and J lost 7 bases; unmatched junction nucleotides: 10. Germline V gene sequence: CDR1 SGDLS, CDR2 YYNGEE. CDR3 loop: CASSVEMRLAGGVNTQYF. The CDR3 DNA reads TGTGCCAGCAGCGTAGAAATGAGACTAGCGGGAGGGGTAAATACGCAGTATTTT. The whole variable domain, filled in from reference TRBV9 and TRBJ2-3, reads DSGVTQTPKHLITATGQRVTLRCSPRSGDLSVYWYQQSLDQGLQFLIQYYNGEERAKGNILERFSAQQFPDLHSELNLSSLELGDSALYFCASSVEMRLAGGVNTQYFGPGTRLTVL.

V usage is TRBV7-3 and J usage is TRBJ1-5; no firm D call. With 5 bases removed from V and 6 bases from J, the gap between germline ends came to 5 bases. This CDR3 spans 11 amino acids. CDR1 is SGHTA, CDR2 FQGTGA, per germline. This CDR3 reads CASSIVQPQHF. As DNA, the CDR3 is TGTGCCAGCAGCATAGTTCAGCCCCAGCATTTT.

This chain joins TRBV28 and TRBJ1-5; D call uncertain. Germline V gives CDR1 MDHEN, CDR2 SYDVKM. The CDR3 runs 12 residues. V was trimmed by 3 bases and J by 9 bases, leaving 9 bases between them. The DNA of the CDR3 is TGTGCCAGCAGTTTTGGCATACCGCCCCAGCATTTT. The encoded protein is CASSFGIPPQHF. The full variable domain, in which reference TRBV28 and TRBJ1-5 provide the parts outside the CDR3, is DVKVTQSSRYLVKRTGEKVFLECVQDMDHENMFWYRQDPGLGLRLIYFSYDVKMKEKGDIPEGYSVSREKKERFSLILESASTNQTSMYLCASSFGIPPQHFGDGTRLSIL.

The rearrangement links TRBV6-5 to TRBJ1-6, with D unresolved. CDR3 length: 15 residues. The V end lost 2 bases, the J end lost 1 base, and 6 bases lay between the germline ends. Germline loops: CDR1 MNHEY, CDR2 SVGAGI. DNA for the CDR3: TGTGCCAGCAGTTACCAGAATTCCTATAATTCACCCCTCCACTTT. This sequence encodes CASSYQNSYNSPLHF.

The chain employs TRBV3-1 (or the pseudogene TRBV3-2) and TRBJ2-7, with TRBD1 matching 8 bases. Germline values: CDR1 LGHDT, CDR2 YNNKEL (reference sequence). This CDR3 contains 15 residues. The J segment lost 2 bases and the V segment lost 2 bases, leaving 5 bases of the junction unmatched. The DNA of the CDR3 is TGTGCCAGCAGCCAAAGGACAGGGAAGCCCTACGAGCAGTACTTC. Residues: CASSQRTGKPYEQYF.

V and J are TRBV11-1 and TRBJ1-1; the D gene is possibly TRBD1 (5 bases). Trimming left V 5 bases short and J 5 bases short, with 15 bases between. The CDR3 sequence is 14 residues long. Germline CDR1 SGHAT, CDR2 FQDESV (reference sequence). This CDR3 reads CASSRVIGVTEAFF. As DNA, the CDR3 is TGTGCCAGCAGCCGCGTTATAGGGGTAACTGAAGCTTTCTTT.

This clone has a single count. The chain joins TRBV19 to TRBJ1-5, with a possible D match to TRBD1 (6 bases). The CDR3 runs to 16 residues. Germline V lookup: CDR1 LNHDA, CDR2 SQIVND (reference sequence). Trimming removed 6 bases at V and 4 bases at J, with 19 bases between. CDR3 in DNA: TGTGCCAGTAGCAGAGCCCCGGACAGCTTAAATCAGCCCCAGCATTTT. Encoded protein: CASSRAPDSLNQPQHF.

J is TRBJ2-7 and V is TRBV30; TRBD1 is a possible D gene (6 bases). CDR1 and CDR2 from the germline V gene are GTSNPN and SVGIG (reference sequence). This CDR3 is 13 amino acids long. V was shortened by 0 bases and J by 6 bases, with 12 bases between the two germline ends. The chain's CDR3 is CAWSVLQGGEQYF. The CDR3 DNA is TGTGCCTGGAGTGTACTACAGGGTGGCGAGCAGTACTTC. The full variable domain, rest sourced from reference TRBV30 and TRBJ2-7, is SQTIHQWPATLVQPVGSPLSLECTVEGTSNPNLYWYRQAAGRGLQLLFYSVGIGQISSEVPQNLSASRPQDRQFILSSKKLLLSDSGFYLCAWSVLQGGEQYFGPGTRLTVT.

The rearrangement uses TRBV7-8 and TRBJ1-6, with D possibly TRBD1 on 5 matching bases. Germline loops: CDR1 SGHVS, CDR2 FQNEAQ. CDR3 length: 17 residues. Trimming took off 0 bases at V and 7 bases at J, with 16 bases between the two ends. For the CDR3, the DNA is TGTGCCAGCAGCTTAGCGGCATTTGGGGCAGAGAATTCACCCCTCCACTTT. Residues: CASSLAAFGAENSPLHF. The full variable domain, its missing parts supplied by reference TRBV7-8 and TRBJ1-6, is GAGVSQSPRYKVAKRGQDVALRCDPISGHVSLFWYQQALGQGPEFLTYFQNEAQLDKSGLPSDRFFAERPEGSVSTLKIQRTQQEDSAVYLCASSLAAFGAENSPLHFGNGTRLTVT.

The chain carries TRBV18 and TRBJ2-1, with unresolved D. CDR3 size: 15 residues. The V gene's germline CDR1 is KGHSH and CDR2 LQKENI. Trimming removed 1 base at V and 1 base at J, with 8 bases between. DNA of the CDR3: TGTGCCAGCTCACCACGACTGGAATCCTACAATGAGCAGTTCTTC. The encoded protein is CASSPRLESYNEQFF.

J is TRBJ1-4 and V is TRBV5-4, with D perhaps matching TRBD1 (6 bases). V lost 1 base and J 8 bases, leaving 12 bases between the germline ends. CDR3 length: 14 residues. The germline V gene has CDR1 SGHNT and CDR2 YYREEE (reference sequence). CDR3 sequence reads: CASSLSGAGEKLFF. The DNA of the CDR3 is TGTGCCAGCAGCTTGTCAGGGGCCGGGGAAAAACTGTTTTTT. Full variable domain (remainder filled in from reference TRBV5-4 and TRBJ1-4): ETGVTQSPTHLIKTRGQQVTLRCSSQSGHNTVSWYQQALGQGPQFIFQYYREEENGRGNFPPRFSGLQFPNYSSELNVNALELDDSALYLCASSLSGAGEKLFFGSGTQLSVL.

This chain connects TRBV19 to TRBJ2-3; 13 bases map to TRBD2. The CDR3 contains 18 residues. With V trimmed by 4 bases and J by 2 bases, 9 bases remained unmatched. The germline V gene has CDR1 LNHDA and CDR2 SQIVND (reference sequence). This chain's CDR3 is CASSRELAGGPPTDTQYF. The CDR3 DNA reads TGTGCCAGTAGTAGGGAACTAGCGGGAGGGCCCCCCACAGATACGCAGTATTTT.

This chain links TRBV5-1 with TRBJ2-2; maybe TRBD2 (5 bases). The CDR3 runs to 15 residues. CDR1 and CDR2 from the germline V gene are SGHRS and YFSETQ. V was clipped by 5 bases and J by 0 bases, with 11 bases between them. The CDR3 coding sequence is TGCGCCAGCAGGGCCGGGAACCCGAACACCGGGGAGCTGTTTTTT. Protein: CASRAGNPNTGELFF.

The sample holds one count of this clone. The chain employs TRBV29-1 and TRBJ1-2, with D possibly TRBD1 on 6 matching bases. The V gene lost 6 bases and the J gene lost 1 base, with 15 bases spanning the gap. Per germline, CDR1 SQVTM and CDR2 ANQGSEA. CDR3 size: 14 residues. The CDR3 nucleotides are TGCAGCGTCGGGGGGGCAGGGCTTAACTATGGCTACACCTTC. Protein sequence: CSVGGAGLNYGYTF. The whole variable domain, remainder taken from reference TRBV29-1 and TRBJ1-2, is SAVISQKPSRDICQRGTSLTIQCQVDSQVTMMFWYRQQPGQSLTLIATANQGSEATYESGFVIDKFPISRPNLTFSTLTVSNMSPEDSSIYLCSVGGAGLNYGYTFGSGTRLTVV.

Here the CDR3 reads CASSQLWAGNSPLHF. In nucleotides, the CDR3 is TGTGCCAGCAGCCAATTATGGGCGGGGAATTCACCCCTCCACTTT. This chain joins TRBV7-2 and TRBJ1-6; D call uncertain. This CDR3 comprises 15 residues. V gave up 5 bases and J gave up 7 bases, with 15 bases separating them. The germline gives CDR1 SGHTA, CDR2 FQGNSA.

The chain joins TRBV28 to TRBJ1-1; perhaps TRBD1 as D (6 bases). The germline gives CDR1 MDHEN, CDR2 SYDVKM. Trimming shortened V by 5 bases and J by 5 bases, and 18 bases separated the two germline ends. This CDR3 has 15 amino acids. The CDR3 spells CASSIHGGAKTEAFF. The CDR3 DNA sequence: TGTGCCAGCAGTATCCATGGGGGCGCGAAGACTGAAGCTTTCTTT.

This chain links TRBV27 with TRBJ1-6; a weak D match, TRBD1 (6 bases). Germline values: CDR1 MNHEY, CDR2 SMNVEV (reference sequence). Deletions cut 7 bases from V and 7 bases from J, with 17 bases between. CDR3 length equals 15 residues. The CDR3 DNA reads TGTGCCAGCAAATCGGGGGCGGGGGGGAATTCACCCCTCCACTTT. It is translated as CASKSGAGGNSPLHF.